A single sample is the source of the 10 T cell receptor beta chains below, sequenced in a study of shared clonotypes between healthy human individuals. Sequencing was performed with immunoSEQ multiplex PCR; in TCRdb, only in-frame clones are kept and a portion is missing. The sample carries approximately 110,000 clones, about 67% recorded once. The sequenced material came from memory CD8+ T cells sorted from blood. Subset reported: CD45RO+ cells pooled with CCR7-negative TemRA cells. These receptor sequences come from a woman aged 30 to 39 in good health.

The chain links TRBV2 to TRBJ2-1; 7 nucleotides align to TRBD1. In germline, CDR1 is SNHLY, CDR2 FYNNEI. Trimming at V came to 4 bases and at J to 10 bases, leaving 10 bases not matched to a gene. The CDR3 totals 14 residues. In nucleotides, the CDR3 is TGTGCCAGCAGTGGGGGGACAGAAAGGTGGGAGCAGTTCTTC. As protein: CASSGGTERWEQFF.

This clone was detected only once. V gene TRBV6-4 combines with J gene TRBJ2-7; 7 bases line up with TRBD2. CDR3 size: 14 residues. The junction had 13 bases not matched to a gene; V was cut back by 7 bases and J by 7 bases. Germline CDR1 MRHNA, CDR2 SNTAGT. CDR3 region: CASISGGGPGEQYF. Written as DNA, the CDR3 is TGTGCCAGCATCTCTGGGGGAGGGCCTGGAGAGCAGTACTTC.

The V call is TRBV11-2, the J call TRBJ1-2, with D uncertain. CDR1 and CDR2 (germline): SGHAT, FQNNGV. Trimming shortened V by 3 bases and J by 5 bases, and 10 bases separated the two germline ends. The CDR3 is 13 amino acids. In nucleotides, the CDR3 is TGTGCCAGCAGCTTCTGGACTAGATATGGCTACACCTTC. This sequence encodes CASSFWTRYGYTF.

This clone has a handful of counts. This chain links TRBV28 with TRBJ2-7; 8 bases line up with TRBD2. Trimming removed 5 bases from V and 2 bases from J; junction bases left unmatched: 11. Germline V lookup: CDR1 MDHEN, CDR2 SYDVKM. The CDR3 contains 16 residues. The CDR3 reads CASSPGTSGQTYEQYF. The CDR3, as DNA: TGTGCCAGCAGTCCCGGAACTAGCGGCCAAACCTACGAGCAGTACTTC.

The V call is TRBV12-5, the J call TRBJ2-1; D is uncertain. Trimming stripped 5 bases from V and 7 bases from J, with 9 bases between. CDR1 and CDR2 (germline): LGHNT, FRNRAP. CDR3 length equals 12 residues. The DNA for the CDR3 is TGTGCTAGTGGTGCCCACATAAATGAGCAGTTCTTC. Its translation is CASGAHINEQFF.

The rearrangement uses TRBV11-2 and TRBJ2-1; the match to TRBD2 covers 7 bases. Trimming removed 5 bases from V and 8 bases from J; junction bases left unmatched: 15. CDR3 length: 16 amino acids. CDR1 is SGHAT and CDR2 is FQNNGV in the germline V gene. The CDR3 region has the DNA TGTGCCAGCAGCCCTTGGGGGGGACGTAGCACCCATGAGCAGTTCTTC. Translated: CASSPWGGRSTHEQFF.

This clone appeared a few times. This CDR3 is CATARTGGTDTQYF. The CDR3 region has the DNA TGTGCCACCGCCCGGACAGGGGGCACAGATACGCAGTATTTT. This chain connects TRBV6-4 to TRBJ2-3, with TRBD1 matching 9 bases. V lost 10 bases to trimming and J lost 1 base; unmatched junction nucleotides: 6. The CDR3 has 14 amino acids. The germline gives CDR1 MRHNA, CDR2 SNTAGT.

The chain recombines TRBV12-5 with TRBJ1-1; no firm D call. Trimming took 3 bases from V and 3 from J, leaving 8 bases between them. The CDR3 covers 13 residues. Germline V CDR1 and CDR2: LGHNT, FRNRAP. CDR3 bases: TGTGCTAGTGGTTTAAGGGTCGACACTGAAGCTTTCTTT. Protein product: CASGLRVDTEAFF.

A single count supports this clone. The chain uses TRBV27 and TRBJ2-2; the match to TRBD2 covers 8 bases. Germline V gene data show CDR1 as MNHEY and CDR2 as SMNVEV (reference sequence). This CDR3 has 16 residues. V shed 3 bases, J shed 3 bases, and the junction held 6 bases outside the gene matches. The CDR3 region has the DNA TGTGCCAGCAGTTTCCGGGAGGGGGGACACACCGGGGAGCTGTTTTTT. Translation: CASSFREGGHTGELFF.

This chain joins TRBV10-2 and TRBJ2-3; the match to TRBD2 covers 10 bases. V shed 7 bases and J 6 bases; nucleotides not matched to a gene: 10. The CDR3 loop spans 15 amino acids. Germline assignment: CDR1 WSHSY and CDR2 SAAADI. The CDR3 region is CASIRSSGRRDTQYF. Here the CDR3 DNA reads TGCGCCAGCATCCGGAGTAGCGGGAGGCGCGATACGCAGTATTTT.